The 26 T cell receptor beta chains below all came from one sample that was sequenced in a study of blood T cells in healthy people across ages (dated by TCRdb to the mid-2010s). The library was generated by 5' RACE. Sequenced using an Illumina HiSeq 2500. A second PCR of roughly 7 to 11 cycles was run with a J-beta primer mix and a sample-barcoded 5' primer. TCRdb handled the public reads itself, with Q25 trimming in fastp and clone calling in MiXCR, and kept productive beta chains. Under each unique CDR3 protein, matching rows form one entry showing the most common genes and DNA. Recorded for this sample are about 800,000 distinct CDR3 sequences; less than 60% of them occurred a single time. The top ten constitute roughly 18% of the sample. Sequencing input: blood. The receptors originated from a man older than 75 in good health.

The chain recombines TRBV29-1 with TRBJ1-2; 7 positions agree with TRBD1. CDR1 is SQVTM and CDR2 is ANQGSEA in the germline V gene. V was clipped by 6 bases and J by 6 bases; unmatched bases: 4. The CDR3 spans 11 residues. The DNA for the CDR3 is TGCAGCGTAGTGACAGGGCATGGCTACACCTTC. Amino acid sequence: CSVVTGHGYTF.

J is TRBJ2-1 and V is TRBV15; the match to TRBD2 covers 10 bases. This CDR3 is built from 18 residues. Trimming cost V 8 bases and J 0 bases; bases outside gene matches: 13. CDR1 and CDR2 from the germline V gene are LNHNV and YYDKDF (reference sequence). CDR3 nucleotide sequence: TGTGCCACCGGTGACGGTCTAGCGGGAGTTAGCTCCTACAATGAGCAGTTCTTC. Its translation is CATGDGLAGVSSYNEQFF. The whole variable domain, remainder taken from reference TRBV15 and TRBJ2-1, is DAMVIQNPRYQVTQFGKPVTLSCSQTLNHNVMYWYQQKSSQAPKLLFHYYDKDFNNEADTPDNFQSRRPNTSFCFLDIRSPGLGDTAMYLCATGDGLAGVSSYNEQFFGPGTRLTVL.

This rearrangement joins TRBV21-1 to TRBJ2-5; TRBD1, the table's D call, was not compared with the DNA. TRBV21-1 is a documented pseudogene. This CDR3 is built from 19 residues. This CDR3 is CASSKKGRDRESNKETQYF. Written as DNA, the CDR3 is TGTGCCAGCAGCAAAAAGGGCCGGGACAGAGAATCAAATAAAGAGACCCAGTACTTC.

This clonotype occurred a few times. V gene TRBV12-3 or TRBV12-4 combines with J gene TRBJ2-1; 10 bases agree with TRBD2. CDR3 length: 15 residues. V trimming: 8 bases; J trimming: 5 bases; junction bases outside the gene matches: 9. CDR3 loop: CASGHTSGTNNEQFF. Here the CDR3 DNA reads TGTGCCAGCGGCCATACTAGCGGGACTAACAATGAGCAGTTCTTC.

A few counts support this clonotype. The chain links TRBV7-9 to TRBJ1-4; D may be TRBD1 (6 bases). Trimming left V 1 base short and J 5 bases short, with 14 bases between. Germline CDR1 reads SEHNR; CDR2 reads FQNEAQ (reference sequence). This CDR3 has 16 residues. The CDR3 bases are TGTGCCAGCAGCTTAGATGTGGGGGCTGGAAATGAAAAACTGTTTTTT. This translates into CASSLDVGAGNEKLFF.

The chain employs TRBV7-9 and TRBJ1-2, with TRBD1 matching 9 bases. In germline, CDR1 is SEHNR, CDR2 FQNEAQ (reference sequence). The CDR3 sequence is 17 residues long. The J segment lost 2 bases and the V segment lost 6 bases, leaving 13 bases of the junction unmatched. Written as DNA, the CDR3 is TGTGCCAGCAGTCCCGGACAGGGGACCTTGAGAAACTATGGCTACACCTTC. Protein product: CASSPGQGTLRNYGYTF.

This clonotype has just a few counts. The V gene is TRBV7-2, the J gene TRBJ2-1; a weak D match, TRBD2 (6 bases). V was shortened by 5 bases and J by 9 bases, with 14 bases between the two germline ends. CDR1 and CDR2 (germline): SGHTA, FQGNSA. This CDR3 contains 13 residues. In nucleotides, the CDR3 is TGTGCCAGCAGCGCGACTAGAGCGGGTGAGCAGTTCTTC. It specifies CASSATRAGEQFF.

This clonotype appeared a few times. This chain connects TRBV5-1 to TRBJ2-5; the D gene could be TRBD1 or TRBD2 (5 bases each). CDR3 length equals 15 residues. V was pared by 0 bases and J by 1 base, with 10 bases between. Germline CDR1 SGHRS, CDR2 YFSETQ. CDR3 residues: CASSLGTGPQETQYF. CDR3 DNA: TGCGCCAGCAGCTTGGGGACGGGACCCCAAGAGACCCAGTACTTC.

This clonotype was counted only a few times. The chain combines TRBV27 with TRBJ2-5; TRBD2 aligns across 8 bases. The CDR3 is 20 residues long. V was pared by 6 bases and J by 2 bases, with 23 bases of the junction left unmatched. Germline-derived CDR1 and CDR2 are MNHEY and SMNVEV (reference sequence). The CDR3, as DNA: TGTGCCAGCAGCCCTCTTCCGGGAAAGCGGGAGTTCTTGGGGCAAGAGACCCAGTACTTC. It translates to CASSPLPGKREFLGQETQYF.

The chain couples TRBV5-5 to TRBJ2-5; TRBD2 aligns across 7 bases. This CDR3 contains 17 residues. Germline V lookup: CDR1 SGHKS, CDR2 YYEKEE (reference sequence). Trimming took 5 bases from V and 0 from J; bases not matched to a gene: 13. The CDR3, as DNA: TGTGCCAGCAGTTTCGGTGGGCTAGCGGCGTACCAAGAGACCCAGTACTTC. Its translation: CASSFGGLAAYQETQYF.

The gene calls are TRBV10-2 and TRBJ2-5, with D uncertain. The J call may be faulty, since TRBJ2-7 better matches the DNA end. In germline, CDR1 is WSHSY, CDR2 SAAADI. This CDR3 is 13 amino acids long. The CDR3 reads CASSESTTYEQYF. The CDR3 coding sequence is TGCGCCAGCAGTGAGTCCACCACTTACGAGCAGTACTTC.

The rearrangement links TRBV3-1 to TRBJ2-1; D gene uncertain. This CDR3 has 15 amino acids. Trimming removed 0 bases at V and 7 bases at J, with 13 bases between. Germline V CDR1 and CDR2: LGHDT, YNNKEL (reference sequence). The CDR3 DNA is TGTGCCAGCAGCCAAGATGATAAACTTCGGAATGAGCAGTTCTTC. Translation gives CASSQDDKLRNEQFF.

The gene calls are TRBV24-1 and TRBJ2-5; 7 positions agree with TRBD1. The ends lost 9 bases at V and 0 bases at J; junction bases unmatched: 6. CDR1 KGHDR and CDR2 SFDVKD come from the germline V gene. This CDR3 is built from 14 residues. CDR3 in DNA: TGTGCCACCGGAAGGACAGGATACCAAGAGACCCAGTACTTC. This translates into CATGRTGYQETQYF.

The chain combines TRBV7-2 with TRBJ1-2, with D unresolved. The CDR3 runs 14 residues. Trimming stripped 5 bases from V and 3 bases from J, with 13 bases between. Germline V gene data show CDR1 as SGHTA and CDR2 as FQGNSA. CDR3: CASSTYRRDYGYTF. The CDR3 region has the DNA TGTGCCAGCAGCACGTACCGACGGGACTATGGCTACACCTTC.

The gene calls are TRBV12-3 or TRBV12-4 and TRBJ2-3, with D perhaps matching TRBD1 (6 bases). The CDR3 extends over 16 amino acids. The V end was cut by 5 bases, the J end by 5 bases, with 20 bases between. For the CDR3, the DNA is TGTGCCAGCAGTACTGACCACAGGGCCATAGGAGATACGCAGTATTTT. Residues: CASSTDHRAIGDTQYF.

This chain connects TRBV5-1 to TRBJ2-1, with D possibly matching TRBD2 (5 bases). Trimming left V 4 bases short and J 6 bases short, with 17 bases between. The CDR3 totals 15 residues. Germline CDR1 and CDR2: SGHRS and YFSETQ. The CDR3 nucleotides read TGCGCCAGCAGCCCGAGAGGGATAGGCTGCAATGAGCAGTTCTTC. It is translated as CASSPRGIGCNEQFF.

Of note for this clonotype: The junction departs from the called germline gene at one end, perhaps through a read error. The chain carries TRBV6-5 and TRBJ2-5; 7 nucleotides align to TRBD2. Germline CDR1 reads MNHEY; CDR2 reads SVGAGI. The CDR3 is 13 amino acids. The CDR3 region is CAGSRERESVQYF. As DNA, the CDR3 is TGTGCCGGCAGCCGCGAGCGGGAATCGGTGCAGTACTTC.

This sequence joins TRBV4-2 and TRBJ2-7, with 12 bases lining up with TRBD2. The CDR3 is 19 amino acids. V gave up 0 bases and J gave up 0 bases; unmatched junction bases: 9. Per germline, CDR1 LGHNA and CDR2 YNFKEQ. CDR3: CASSQDPGTSGLPSYEQYF. CDR3 in DNA: TGTGCCAGCAGCCAAGACCCCGGGACTAGCGGGCTCCCCTCCTACGAGCAGTACTTC.

This clonotype was seen repeatedly, ten times or more. This sequence joins TRBV30 and TRBJ2-3; possible D gene TRBD2, 5 bases. The CDR3 contains 12 residues. Germline loops: CDR1 GTSNPN, CDR2 SVGIG (reference sequence). V was clipped by 6 bases and J by 1 base, with 8 bases between them. CDR3 sequence (DNA): TGTGCCTGTGCAGCGGGCACAGATACGCAGTATTTT. It yields the protein CACAAGTDTQYF. Together with reference TRBV30 and TRBJ2-3, the CDR3 gives the full variable domain: SQTIHQWPATLVQPVGSPLSLECTVEGTSNPNLYWYRQAAGRGLQLLFYSVGIGQISSEVPQNLSASRPQDRQFILSSKKLLLSDSGFYLCACAAGTDTQYFGPGTRLTVL.

A word on this clonotype: This may stem from a read error, because a much larger clone lies one nucleotide away. The J gene is TRBJ2-7, the V gene TRBV13; D is perhaps TRBD1 (5 bases). Germline assignment: CDR1 PRHDT and CDR2 FYEKMQ (reference sequence). With 1 base removed from V and 7 bases from J, the gap between germline ends came to 17 bases. This CDR3 spans 15 amino acids. CDR3 sequence reads: CASSLVQGSYNEQYF. CDR3 nucleotide sequence: TGTGCCAGCAGCTTAGTTCAGGGTTCCTACAATGAGCAGTACTTC.

The chain has TRBV11-1 and TRBJ2-7, with TRBD1 as a possible D gene (6 bases). The germline V and J ends were trimmed by 1 base and 0 bases, with 13 bases remaining between them. CDR1 and CDR2 (germline): SGHAT, FQDESV (reference sequence). CDR3 length equals 16 residues. The CDR3 spells CASSLEGDILSYEQYF. CDR3 nucleotide sequence: TGTGCCAGCAGCTTAGAGGGGGACATACTCTCCTACGAGCAGTACTTC. The complete variable domain, with remaining parts taken from reference TRBV11-1 and TRBJ2-7, reads EAEVAQSPRYKITEKSQAVAFWCDPISGHATLYWYRQILGQGPELLVQFQDESVVDDSQLPKDRFSAERLKGVDSTLKIQPAELGDSAMYLCASSLEGDILSYEQYFGPGTRLTVT.

A few counts support this clonotype. The chain links TRBV20-1 to TRBJ2-5; D unresolved. Germline lookup yields CDR1 DFQATT and CDR2 SNEGSKA (reference sequence). V lost 6 bases to trimming and J lost 11 bases, with 19 bases between them. This CDR3 has 12 amino acids. CDR3 bases: TGCAGTGCGCCTAGGTCCGAGGATGAGCAGTACTTC. This codes for CSAPRSEDEQYF.

This clonotype was counted only a few times. The genes are TRBV7-9 and TRBJ2-2, with 9 bases matching TRBD2. Per germline, CDR1 SEHNR and CDR2 FQNEAQ (reference sequence). Trimming removed 8 bases from V and 4 bases from J; junction bases left unmatched: 14. This CDR3 comprises 17 residues. The CDR3 DNA sequence: TGTGCCAGCCCAGAATTTAGAGCGGGAGGAAGCACCGGGGAGCTGTTTTTT. Translation gives CASPEFRAGGSTGELFF.

There are a few counts of this clonotype. V usage is TRBV2 and J usage is TRBJ1-1, with D uncertain. In germline, CDR1 is SNHLY, CDR2 FYNNEI. The CDR3 has 13 residues. Trimming removed 2 bases at V and 5 bases at J, with 9 bases between. CDR3 nucleotide sequence: TGTGCCAGCAGTGAAAATTTGAGAACTGAAGCTTTCTTT. Protein: CASSENLRTEAFF.

This clonotype was counted between two and nine times. The rearrangement links TRBV12-3 or TRBV12-4 to TRBJ2-7; TRBD1 aligns across 7 bases. This CDR3 spans 15 amino acids. Trimming cost V 3 bases and J 6 bases; bases outside gene matches: 11. The DNA for the CDR3 is TGTGCCAGCAGTTTCGCCGAGACAGGGTTGGCCGAGCAGTACTTC. Amino acids: CASSFAETGLAEQYF.

This chain connects TRBV10-3 to TRBJ2-1, with 9 bases lining up with TRBD2. V shed 0 bases and J 10 bases; nucleotides not matched to a gene: 4. The germline CDR1 and CDR2 sequences are ENHRY and SYGVKD. The CDR3 length is 14 residues. CDR3: CAISESQRGVEQFF. The CDR3 DNA is TGTGCCATCAGTGAGTCTCAGCGGGGGGTGGAGCAGTTCTTC.